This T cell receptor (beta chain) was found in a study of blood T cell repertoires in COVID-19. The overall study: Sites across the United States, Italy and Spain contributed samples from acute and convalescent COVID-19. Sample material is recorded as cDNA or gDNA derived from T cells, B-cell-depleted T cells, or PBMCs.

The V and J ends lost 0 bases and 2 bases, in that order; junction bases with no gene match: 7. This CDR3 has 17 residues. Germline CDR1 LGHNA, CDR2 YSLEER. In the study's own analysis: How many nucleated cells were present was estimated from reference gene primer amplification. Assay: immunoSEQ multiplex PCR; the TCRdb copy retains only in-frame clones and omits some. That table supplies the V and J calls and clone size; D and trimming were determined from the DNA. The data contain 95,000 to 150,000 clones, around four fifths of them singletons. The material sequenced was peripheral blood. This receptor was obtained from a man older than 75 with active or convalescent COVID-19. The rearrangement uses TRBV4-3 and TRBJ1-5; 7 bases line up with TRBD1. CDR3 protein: CASSQDLTGKGNQPQHF. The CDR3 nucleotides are TGCGCCAGCAGCCAAGATTTGACAGGGAAAGGCAATCAGCCCCAGCATTTT.